This passage covers 3 T cell receptor beta chains from one sample sequenced in a study of T cells in narcolepsy. The assay was immunoSEQ multiplex PCR, and TCRdb's table has in-frame clones only and misses some. The data contain under 35,000 clones, 85% to 90% of them seen just once; the ten biggest clones take up around 1.2%. The sequenced sample consisted of CD45RA- memory CD4+ T cells from PBMCs. The origin of the receptors is a human donor with narcolepsy.

V gene TRBV5-6 combines with J gene TRBJ1-2, with D unresolved. The V gene lost 0 bases and the J gene lost 4 bases, with 13 bases spanning the gap. This CDR3 comprises 15 residues. Germline loops: CDR1 SGHDT, CDR2 YYEEEE. The CDR3 region is CASSLGSTQFYGYTF. Written as DNA, the CDR3 is TGTGCCAGCAGCTTGGGCTCTACTCAGTTCTATGGCTACACCTTC.

The V and J genes are TRBV2 and TRBJ2-7; no firm D call. V was clipped by 3 bases and J by 2 bases, with 8 bases between them. This CDR3 is built from 13 residues. In germline, CDR1 is SNHLY, CDR2 FYNNEI. The CDR3 sequence: CASSEVNPYEQYF. The CDR3 DNA sequence: TGTGCCAGCAGTGAGGTCAACCCCTACGAGCAGTACTTC.

The chain recombines TRBV5-1 with TRBJ2-3; D is unresolved. Trimming took off 5 bases at V and 5 bases at J, with 15 bases between the two ends. The length of the CDR3 is 14 residues. Germline V gives CDR1 SGHRS, CDR2 YFSETQ. CDR3 region: CASSTSPLGDTQYF. As DNA, the CDR3 is TGCGCCAGCAGTACATCACCGCTGGGAGATACGCAGTATTTT.